This TCR beta chain stems from a study of regulatory T cells in long-lasting Graves disease. This clonotype turned up a few times. Its antigen is unidentified. Both iRepertoire HTBI primers and Arm-PCR of CDR3 regions were used to build the TCR beta libraries. TCRdb reanalysed the multiplex PCR reads using MiXCR and keeps one entry per CDR3 protein. The sample lists hundreds of thousands of distinct CDR3 sequences, less than 20% occurring once. Study observations and caveats: Under persistent disease, TRBV28, TRBJ1-2 and TRBJ2-5 were used preferentially. Small numbers of samples may have cut accuracy.

This sample's time point: newly diagnosed GD, antithyroid drugs for less than 3 months. From PBMCs, RNA was extracted and then used to make the TCR library. All patients originated from an endocrinology department located in Xi'an, China. Trimming took off 1 base at V and 0 bases at J, with 9 bases between the two ends. The CDR3 sequence is 15 residues long. Germline V gene sequence: CDR1 KGHSH, CDR2 LQKENI. This sample also belongs to another study, concerning T cells in Graves' hyperthyroidism and ophthalmopathy. According to that study: Clinicians diagnosed patients from clinical symptoms, serum thyroxine and TRAb, thyroid ultrasound and orbital computed tomography.

V is TRBV18 and J is TRBJ2-5; D is possibly TRBD1 or TRBD2 (6 bases each). This sequence originates from a woman aged 30 to 39 with Graves disease. The starting material was peripheral blood mononuclear cells (PBMCs), obtained at new diagnosis, from a patient treated with antithyroid drugs. CDR3 nucleotide sequence: TGTGCCAGCTCACCACGGGGGGCAAACCAAGAGACCCAGTACTTC. Residues: CASSPRGANQETQYF.